This T cell receptor (beta chain) was documented in a study of OX40 agonist ivuxolimab in advanced cancers. The CDR3 is made up of 13 amino acids. Germline loops: CDR1 MNHEY, CDR2 SMNVEV (reference sequence). The V gene end was trimmed by 5 bases and the J gene end by 2 bases; junction bases not matched to a gene: 3. The assay was immunoSEQ multiplex PCR, and TCRdb's table has in-frame clones only and misses some. This table has nearly 25,000 clones, around three quarters appearing once. The clonotype was recovered from an adult with an advanced solid tumor such as melanoma, head and neck, liver or kidney cancer. The rearrangement uses TRBV27 and TRBJ2-7; the match to TRBD1 covers 7 bases. The specimen was CD4+ or CD8+ T cells sorted from blood, collected in a trial of the OX40 agonist ivuxolimab. The CDR3 reads CASSLGTAYEQYF. The DNA of the CDR3 is TGTGCCAGCAGTCTCGGGACAGCCTACGAGCAGTACTTC.